The clone carrying this T cell receptor (beta chain) has just a few counts. Using constant-segment primers, 5'RACE produced TCR alpha and TCR beta cDNA libraries carrying sample barcodes and UMIs. One entry per CDR3 protein results from TCRdb running MiXCR on the 5' RACE reads. The data contain some 350,000 distinct CDR3 sequences, about 16% of them singletons. This record belongs to a study of T-cell memory formation after mild COVID-19. Study overall: Clustering of TCRs was largely donor specific.

The CDR3 length is 15 residues. Per germline, CDR1 SGHRS and CDR2 YFSETQ. The V end was cut by 9 bases, the J end by 5 bases, with 20 bases between. The chain uses TRBV5-1 and TRBJ2-2; D may correspond to TRBD1 or TRBD2 (5 bases each). Material: PBMCs or a T cell subset sorted from them (not recorded which). The receptor was isolated from a man aged 18 to 29 who had mild COVID-19 (a few samples of this study predate the infection). Cell type and time point are not known. CDR3 protein: CATTPRDLRTGELFF. The CDR3 nucleotides read TGCGCCACCACCCCCCGGGACCTAAGGACCGGGGAGCTGTTTTTT.